This T cell receptor (beta chain) was identified in a study of cytomegalovirus exposure and HLA in healthy donors (dated by TCRdb to 2015 to 2018). The study in broad terms: In an earlier analysis of around 540 of the donors, 276 Gb of sequence data and 100 million or so unique TCR beta sequences from roughly 180 million T cells were reported. Using immunosequencing, the study profiled T cell repertoires from 500 to 800 subjects and related those repertoires to cytomegalovirus serostatus. Donor age, sex, ethnicity and CMV serostatus were compiled together with the repertoire data. Of the roughly 400 genotyped donors, 75% to 85% were placed in the genetic ancestry cluster associated with self-reported Caucasian donors. In addition to the first cohort of 650 to 750 subjects, a separate validation cohort of approximately 130 different subjects was used. An early release covering roughly 580 HLA-typed donors comprised about 290 gigabases of sequencing data and roughly 85 million unique TCR sequences. In an earlier analysis of about 590 of the donors, high-throughput TCR beta sequencing was used to judge whether each TCR beta V gene segment behaved as functional or pseudogenic. Every repertoire in the discovery cohort had been generated on one and the same sequencing platform. HLA typing included class I and class II loci at four-digit resolution. Rather than using new phenotypic data, the later analysis identified candidate immune exposures from TCR beta sequences and from how often those sequences occurred across donors. To predict cytomegalovirus infection status, the study combined high-throughput TCR immunosequencing, statistical association of individual TCRs with disease status, and machine learning. The number of donors typed differed by locus, with roughly 620-630 for A, B, C, DRB1 and DQB1, roughly 520 for DQA1, 606 for DPA1, and around 450 for DPB1. Four or five DR-DQ haplotypes were handled as single units for association and clustering, since linkage in the cohort was strong. Across approximately 400 genotyped donors of the cohort, an average of roughly 250,000 unique TCR beta nucleotide sequences per donor were sequenced, and 15% to 20% of those sequences were non-productive. A later genetic analysis used genome-wide SNP genotypes for about three fifths of the 666 donors, treating that subset as a discovery cohort. A later analysis re-examined previously published TCR beta repertoires from 500 to 700 donors and added high-resolution HLA genotyping to investigate patterns of TCR occurrence. The aim of the study was to test whether cataloging public T cell receptors could identify signatures of past pathogen exposure. On the study overall, not on this receptor specifically: Some IMGT-functional V segments, including TRBV6-2 and TRBV6-3, could not be told apart with the 87-base-pair reads, so those segments were excluded. The study gave a list of over 150 TCR beta chains associated with cytomegalovirus. Cytomegalovirus status was reported to be diagnosed by the classifier with high specificity and sensitivity in both the original and validation cohorts. Correlated functional status among segregating V segments might reflect linkage disequilibrium, but an unknown experimental factor could not be ruled out. According to a later genetic analysis, donors in an Asian-associated ancestry cluster had fewer N-insertions in productive TCRs than the approximately 650-donor mean. Only TCR beta chains were sequenced in this cohort, and the absence of alpha or paired-chain data limited detectable features. In vitro tests confirmed that a few of the cytomegalovirus-associated TCR beta chains recognize cytomegalovirus antigens. In an earlier analysis of several hundred of the donors, most TCR beta V segments were observed in productive rearrangements about 90% or about 30% of the time, broadly matching IMGT annotations. The only immune exposure information available for the cohort was CMV serostatus. Across donors, most TCR sequences were observed very rarely, whereas some public TCRs were present in many individuals. A further reported finding was that TCR beta sequences accurately predicted the HLA-A and HLA-B alleles for most subjects in the first cohort. The authors suggested that the approach could potentially be extended to other disease states and immunological phenotypes. Because HLA typing was missing for some donors at each locus, association tests included only the typed subset. In a later analysis, HLA-associated TCR beta chains showed more clonal expansion and lower generation probabilities than non-associated chains that were equally common. A cluster of highly shared sequence variants was judged likely to be a technical artifact of the sequencing pipeline. A later analysis found that most CMV-associated TCR beta chains appeared HLA-restricted, with HLA associations seemingly driven largely by CMV exposure. Because counts were too low, 15 to 20 rarely observed V segments, including chromosome 9 orphons, were excluded from the earlier analysis of 587 of the donors. At a false discovery rate of 0.05, a later analysis linked around 15,000 TCR beta sequences to specific HLA alleles. According to a later analysis, TCR association rates differed among HLA loci, with DRB1 alleles showing the most associated TCRs and HLA-C alleles showing the fewest. The presence/absence analyses assumed that sequencing depth was roughly uniform across donors, and that assumption may not be true. When HLA alleles, especially DR and DQ, strongly co-occurred, attributing TCR associations to individual alleles was difficult. A later genetic analysis associated a missense DCLRE1C variant with V-gene and J-gene trimming of TCR beta chains, and an independent cohort replicated the association. A later analysis reported that several top co-occurrence clusters appeared linked to parvovirus B19, influenza, CMV and Epstein-Barr virus.

In the case of this clone: It lacks a known antigen. No quality values exist for individual bases; no much larger clone is one base distant.

The CDR3 numbers 13 residues from cysteine through phenylalanine. CDR3 DNA is the only sequence kept; it has 39 bases, read in frame from the first base. Trimming at the junction amounts to 7 bases on V and 7 bases on J, and the germline ends lie 16 bases apart. In the germline V gene, CDR1 corresponds to SNHLY and CDR2 to FYNNEI. Library construction relied on the immunoSEQ multiplex PCR assay. For the multiplex PCR, a mixture combining 60 forward primers for TCR Vbeta segments and 13 reverse primers for TCR Jbeta segments was used. The CDR3 region of rearranged TCR beta genes was amplified from genomic DNA with a multiplex PCR assay. Amplified TCR beta libraries were sequenced as 87-base-pair reads on the Illumina HiSeq System. The authors' pipeline ran thus. Across the 670 or so repertoires, a later analysis counted approximately 83 million unique TCR beta chains, roughly 11 million of which were shared by at least two donors. A nearest-neighbor algorithm error-corrected the raw reads and collapsed the reads into unique sequences, merging closely related sequences to remove PCR and sequencing errors. To assign V, D and J gene segments, CDR3 sequences were aligned to IMGT reference sequences. For a sequence to be retained, a match of at least six nucleotides was required to both a V gene segment and a J gene segment. A rearrangement was called productive if the CDR3 had no stop codons and remained in frame with V and J, and every other rearrangement was called non-productive. CDR3 was defined according to IMGT convention as the region running from the second conserved V-encoded cysteine to the conserved J-encoded phenylalanine. In an earlier analysis of around 570 of the donors, sequences lacking an unambiguous match to a single V gene segment were excluded. In an earlier analysis of roughly 600 of the donors, a V segment was called functional when productive rearrangements were above 56.7%, and segregating when the standard deviation between donors exceeded 5%. A statistical classification framework was built for diagnosing cytomegalovirus status from the catalog of TCR beta chain sequences. In a later analysis, TCR nucleotide sequences were compared against IMGT/GENE-DB human TR gene sequences so that V and J genes could be assigned. Using the TCRdist pipeline, a later analysis assigned CDR3 sequences along with most-parsimonious VDJ recombination scenarios. In a later analysis, each TCR beta chain was defined by its CDR3 amino acid sequence together with its V-gene family, and reads without a unique V-gene family were excluded. As a way to deal with suspected cross-contamination and a sequencing artifact, a later analysis dropped 450 to 600 nucleotide sequences that were highly shared and had low generation probability. A later analysis calculated a clonal expansion index for each public chain from normalized within-repertoire ranks of inferred template counts. A later analysis computed generation probabilities with a VDJ recombination model fitted to out-of-frame rearrangements, and checked the results against IGoR. In a later analysis, hypergeometric tests were used to score TCR-TCR, TCR-HLA and TCR-CMV co-occurrence, with a repertoire-size bias correction applied to TCR pairs. False discovery rates were estimated in a later analysis by permuting HLA or CMV assignments 20 times. In a later analysis, co-occurring TCRs were grouped with DBSCAN, and TCRdist sequence similarity was added when clustering was performed within HLA-allele-positive subsets. Repertoires with fewer than 30,000 or more than 120,000 public chains, plus five repertoires with anomalous nucleotide sharing, were excluded from co-occurrence clustering. TCRdb retrieved this table from immuneACCESS and kept in-frame rearrangements only. Not all clones are present; in checked studies, unresolved V genes account for under half, and no reason is known for the remainder. The V and J calls and clone size are taken from that table; D and trimming were inferred from the DNA. The sample data list some 90,000 clones, and 75% to 85% of these were observed just once. The ten largest clones take up about 32% of the sample.

The cohort comprised 666 healthy bone marrow donors. At the time of sampling, all cohort members were nominally healthy, though unrecorded immune exposures were likely present. The donor was CMV seropositive and was included in the group of about 290 seropositive cohort members. Every donor gave a peripheral blood sample, and the peripheral blood mononuclear cells from that sample were used for TCR beta sequencing. The Qiagen DNeasy Blood Extraction Kit was used to extract genomic DNA from the blood cell samples. The sample was PBMCs. This receptor chain uses TRBV2 and TRBJ2-5; a tentative D call is TRBD1 (6 bases match). This receptor was obtained from a man aged 45-60 years in good health and CMV-seropositive. CDR3 reads: CASTLQGDGTQYF. The nucleotide sequence is TGTGCCAGCACCCTACAGGGAGATGGGACCCAGTACTTC. With the portions outside the CDR3 filled from the reference TRBV2 and TRBJ2-5 genes, the complete variable region becomes EPEVTQTPSHQVTQMGQEVILRCVPISNHLYFYWYRQILGQKVEFLVSFYNNEISEKSEIFDDQFSVERPDGSNFTLKIRSTKLEDSAMYFCASTLQGDGTQYFGPGTRLLVL.